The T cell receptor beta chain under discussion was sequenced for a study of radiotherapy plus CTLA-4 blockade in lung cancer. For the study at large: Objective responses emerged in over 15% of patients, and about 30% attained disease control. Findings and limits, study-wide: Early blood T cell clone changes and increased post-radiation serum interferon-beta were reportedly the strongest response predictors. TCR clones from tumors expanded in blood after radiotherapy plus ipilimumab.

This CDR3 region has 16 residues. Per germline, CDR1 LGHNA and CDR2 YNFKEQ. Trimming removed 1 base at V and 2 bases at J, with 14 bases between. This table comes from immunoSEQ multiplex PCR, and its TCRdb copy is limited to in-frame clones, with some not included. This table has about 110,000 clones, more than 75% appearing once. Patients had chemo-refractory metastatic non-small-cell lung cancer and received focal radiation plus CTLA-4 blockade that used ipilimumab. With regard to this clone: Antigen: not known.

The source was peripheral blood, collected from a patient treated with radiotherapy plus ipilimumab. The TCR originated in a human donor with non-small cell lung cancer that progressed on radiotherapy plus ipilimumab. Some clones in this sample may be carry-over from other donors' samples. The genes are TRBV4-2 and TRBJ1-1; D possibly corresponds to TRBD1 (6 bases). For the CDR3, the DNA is TGTGCCAGCAGCCAAGGGGGGTCAGGGGATAACACTGAAGCTTTCTTT. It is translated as CASSQGGSGDNTEAFF.